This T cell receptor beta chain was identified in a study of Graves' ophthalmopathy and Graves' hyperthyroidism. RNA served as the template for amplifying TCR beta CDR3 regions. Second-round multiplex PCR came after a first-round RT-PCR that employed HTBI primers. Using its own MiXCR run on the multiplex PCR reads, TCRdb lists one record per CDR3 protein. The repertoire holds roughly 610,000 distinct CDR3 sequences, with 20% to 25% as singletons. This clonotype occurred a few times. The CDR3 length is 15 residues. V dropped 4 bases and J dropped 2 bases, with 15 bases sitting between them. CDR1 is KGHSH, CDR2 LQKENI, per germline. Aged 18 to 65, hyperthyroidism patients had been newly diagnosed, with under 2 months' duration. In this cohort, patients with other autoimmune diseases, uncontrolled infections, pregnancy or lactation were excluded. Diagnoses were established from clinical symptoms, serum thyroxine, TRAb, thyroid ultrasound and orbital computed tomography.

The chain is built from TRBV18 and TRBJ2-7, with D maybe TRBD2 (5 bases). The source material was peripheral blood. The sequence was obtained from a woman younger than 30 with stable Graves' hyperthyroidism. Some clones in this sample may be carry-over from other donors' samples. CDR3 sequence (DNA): TGTGCCAGCTCACAACTACGAGGGATTACCTACGAGCAGTACTTC. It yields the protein CASSQLRGITYEQYF.